The rows below give T cell receptor beta chains drawn from one sample of a study of OX40 agonist ivuxolimab in advanced cancers. Produced via immunoSEQ multiplex PCR; TCRdb's table is partial and in-frame only. The sample holds 71,000 or so clones, around nine tenths seen once. The sample in question was CD4+ or CD8+ T cells sorted from blood, obtained in a trial of the OX40 agonist ivuxolimab. Receptor source: an adult with an advanced solid tumor such as melanoma, head and neck, liver or kidney cancer. CDR3s include the opening cysteine and the closing phenylalanine or tryptophan. A D gene is named only where the DNA matches it firmly. Where a row states a size, it is once, few, many or the class of an expanded clone; other rows omit it.

v_call	clone_size	cdr3_length	j_call	d_call	cdr3_nt	cdr3_aa
TRBV7-3	.	20	TRBJ2-1	TRBD2	TGTGCCAGCAGCGCCCCGGGACTAGCGGGGACAACTAGCTCCTACAATGAGCAGTTCTTC	CASSAPGLAGTTSSYNEQFF
TRBV5-1	.	15	TRBJ2-2	.	TGCGCCAGCAGCTTGGGGGTAGGACAGTCCGGGGAGCTGTTTTTT	CASSLGVGQSGELFF
TRBV5-4	once	15	TRBJ1-3	.	TGTGCCAGCAGCCTTAATATGAGGTCTGGAAACACCATATATTTT	CASSLNMRSGNTIYF
TRBV27	.	15	TRBJ2-7	TRBD1	TGTGCCAGCAGTCTCGTCCCGGGACAGGGGGCCGAGCAGTACTTC	CASSLVPGQGAEQYF
TRBV2	.	14	TRBJ1-5	.	TGTGCCAGCGGCCCCGGACAGTACAATCAGCCCCAGCATTTT	CASGPGQYNQPQHF
TRBV9	once	12	TRBJ1-1	.	TGTGCCAGCAGCGGGGGGTACACTGAAGCTTTCTTT	CASSGGYTEAFF
TRBV5-1	.	16	TRBJ2-3	.	TGCGCCAGCAGCTTGGAAGGAGCGACTAGCACAGATACGCAGTATTTT	CASSLEGATSTDTQYF
TRBV6-5	.	14	TRBJ2-2	.	TGTGCCAGCACCCGGCTAGCGAACACCGGGGAGCTGTTTTTT	CASTRLANTGELFF
TRBV11-2	.	16	TRBJ2-3	TRBD2	TGTGCCAGCAGCTTAGCGAGCGGGAGGGCCACAGATACGCAGTATTTT	CASSLASGRATDTQYF
TRBV7-8	.	19	TRBJ2-7	TRBD2	TGTGCCAGCAGCTTAGCGGGGATGCCGGGACTAGTGTCAGACTACGAGCAGTACTTC	CASSLAGMPGLVSDYEQYF
TRBV29-1	.	17	TRBJ2-1	TRBD2	TGCAGCGTTCCCGGGACTAGCGGTATCAGCTCCTACAATGAGCAGTTCTTC	CSVPGTSGISSYNEQFF
TRBV13	.	17	TRBJ2-5	.	TGTGCCAGCAGCTTAGGATGGGACTCCTATTCCCAAGAGACCCAGTACTTC	CASSLGWDSYSQETQYF
TRBV11-2	.	15	TRBJ2-3	TRBD2	TGTGCCAGCAGCTTACGCGGGAGCCCAGTAGATACGCAGTATTTT	CASSLRGSPVDTQYF
TRBV30	.	14	TRBJ2-3	TRBD2	TGTGCCTGGCGGACTAGCGGGAACACAGATACGCAGTATTTT	CAWRTSGNTDTQYF
TRBV19	.	15	TRBJ2-1	TRBD2	TGTGCCGTGAGGGCTTCGGGAGGTCCCTACAATGAGCAGTTCTTC	CAVRASGGPYNEQFF
TRBV21-1	once	14	TRBJ2-1	.	TGTGCCAGCAGCAAAGGGCCCCTTGTGAGTGAGCAGTTCTTC	CASSKGPLVSEQFF